This TCR beta chain stems from a study of blood T cell repertoires in COVID-19. Overall study context: Sites across the United States, Italy and Spain contributed samples from acute and convalescent COVID-19. T cells, B-cell-depleted T cells, or PBMCs supplied cDNA or gDNA.

Authors' analysis steps: Amplification of reference gene primers was used by the study to estimate nucleated cell counts. The assay was immunoSEQ multiplex PCR, and TCRdb's table has in-frame clones only and misses some. V, J and clone size are those of that table, while D and trimming were read from the DNA. The sample includes some 250,000 clones, around 86% of them seen just once. Germline loops: CDR1 DFQATT, CDR2 SNEGSKA (reference sequence). The CDR3 is 15 residues long. The ends lost 3 bases at V and 2 bases at J; junction bases unmatched: 8. The receptor comes from a man aged 25 to 40 who had recovered from COVID-19. The rearrangement links TRBV20-1 to TRBJ2-3, with 7 bases lining up with TRBD2. The sample consisted of peripheral blood. The DNA of the CDR3 is TGCAGTGCTAGTAGGCTAGCGGTTAACACAGATACGCAGTATTTT. This codes for CSASRLAVNTDTQYF.